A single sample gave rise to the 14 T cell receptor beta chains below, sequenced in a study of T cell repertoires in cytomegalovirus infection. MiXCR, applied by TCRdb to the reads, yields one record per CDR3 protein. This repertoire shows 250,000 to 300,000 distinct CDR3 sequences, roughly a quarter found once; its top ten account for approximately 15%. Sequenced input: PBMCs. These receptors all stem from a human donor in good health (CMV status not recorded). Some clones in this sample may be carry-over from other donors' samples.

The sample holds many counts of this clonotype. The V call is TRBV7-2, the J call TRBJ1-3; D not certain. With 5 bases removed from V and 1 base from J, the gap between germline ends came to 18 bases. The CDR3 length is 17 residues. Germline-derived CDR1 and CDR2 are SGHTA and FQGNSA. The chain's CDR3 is CASSPRLREISGNTIYF. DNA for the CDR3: TGTGCCAGCAGCCCCCGCCTTCGAGAAATTTCTGGAAACACCATATATTTT.

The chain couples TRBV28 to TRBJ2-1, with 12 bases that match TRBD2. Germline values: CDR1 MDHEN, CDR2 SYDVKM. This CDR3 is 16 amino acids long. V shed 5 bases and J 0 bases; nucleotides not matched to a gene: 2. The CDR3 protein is CASSLLAGGSYNEQFF. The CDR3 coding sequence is TGTGCCAGCAGTCTACTAGCGGGAGGCTCCTACAATGAGCAGTTCTTC.

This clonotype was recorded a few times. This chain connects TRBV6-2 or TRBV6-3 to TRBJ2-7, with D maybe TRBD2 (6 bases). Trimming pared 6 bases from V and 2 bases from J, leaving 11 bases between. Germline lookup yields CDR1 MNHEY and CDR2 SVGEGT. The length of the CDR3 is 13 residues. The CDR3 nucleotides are TGTGCCAGCAGCCGTAGCGGAACCTACGAGCAGTACTTC. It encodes CASSRSGTYEQYF.

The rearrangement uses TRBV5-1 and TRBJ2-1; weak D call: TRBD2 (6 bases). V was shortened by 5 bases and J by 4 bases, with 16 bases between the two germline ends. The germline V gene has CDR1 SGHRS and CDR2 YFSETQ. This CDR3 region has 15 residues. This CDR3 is CASSLGSGFYNEQFF. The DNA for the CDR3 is TGCGCCAGCAGTCTGGGGAGCGGGTTTTACAATGAGCAGTTCTTC.

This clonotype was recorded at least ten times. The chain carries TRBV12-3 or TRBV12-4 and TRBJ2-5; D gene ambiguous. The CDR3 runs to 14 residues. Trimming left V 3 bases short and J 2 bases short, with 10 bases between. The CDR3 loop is CASSLKAIQETQYF. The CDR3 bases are TGTGCCAGCAGTTTGAAGGCAATACAAGAGACCCAGTACTTC.

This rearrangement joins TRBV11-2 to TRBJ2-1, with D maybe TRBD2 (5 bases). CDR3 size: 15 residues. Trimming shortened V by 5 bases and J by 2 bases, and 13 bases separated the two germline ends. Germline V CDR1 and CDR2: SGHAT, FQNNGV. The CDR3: CASSPTRSPYNEQFF. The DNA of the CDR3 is TGTGCCAGCAGCCCAACTAGAAGTCCCTACAATGAGCAGTTCTTC.

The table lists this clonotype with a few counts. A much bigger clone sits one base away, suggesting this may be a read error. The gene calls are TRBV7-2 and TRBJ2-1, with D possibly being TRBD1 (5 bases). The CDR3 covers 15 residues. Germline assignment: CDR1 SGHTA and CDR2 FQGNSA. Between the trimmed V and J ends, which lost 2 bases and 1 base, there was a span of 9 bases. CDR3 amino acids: CASSLQGRSYNEQFF. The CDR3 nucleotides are TGTGCCAGCAGCTTACAGGGTAGGTCCTACAATGAGCAGTTCTTC.

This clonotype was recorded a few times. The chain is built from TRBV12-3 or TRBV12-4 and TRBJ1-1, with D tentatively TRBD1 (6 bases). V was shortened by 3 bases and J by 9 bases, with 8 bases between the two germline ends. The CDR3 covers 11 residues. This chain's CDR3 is CASSFQGKAFF. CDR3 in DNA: TGTGCCAGCAGTTTCCAGGGGAAAGCTTTCTTT.

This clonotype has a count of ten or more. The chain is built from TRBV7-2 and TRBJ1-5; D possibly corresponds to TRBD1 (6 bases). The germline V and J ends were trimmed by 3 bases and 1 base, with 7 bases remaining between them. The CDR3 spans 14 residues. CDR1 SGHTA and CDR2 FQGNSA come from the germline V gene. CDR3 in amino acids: CASSFGQSNQPQHF. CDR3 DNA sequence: TGTGCCAGCAGCTTCGGACAGAGCAATCAGCCCCAGCATTTT.

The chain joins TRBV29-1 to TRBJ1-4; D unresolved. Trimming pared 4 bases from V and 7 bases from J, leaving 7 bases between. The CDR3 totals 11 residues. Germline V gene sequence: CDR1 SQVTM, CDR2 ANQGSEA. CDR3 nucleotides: TGCAGCGTTGGAGAGGGTGAAAAACTGTTTTTT. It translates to CSVGEGEKLFF.

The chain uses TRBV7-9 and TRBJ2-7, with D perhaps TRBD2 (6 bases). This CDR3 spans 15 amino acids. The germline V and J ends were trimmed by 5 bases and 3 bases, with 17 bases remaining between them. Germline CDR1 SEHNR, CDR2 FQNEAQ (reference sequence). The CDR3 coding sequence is TGTGCCAGCAGCGACCCCCTGGCGCGGGACTACGAGCAGTACTTC. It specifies CASSDPLARDYEQYF.

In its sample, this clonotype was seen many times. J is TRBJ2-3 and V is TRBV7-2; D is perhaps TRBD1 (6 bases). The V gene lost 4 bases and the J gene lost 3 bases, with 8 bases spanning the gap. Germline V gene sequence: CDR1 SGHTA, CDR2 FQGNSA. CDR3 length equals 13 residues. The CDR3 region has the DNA TGTGCCAGCAGCTATGGACAGACAGATACGCAGTATTTT. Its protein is CASSYGQTDTQYF. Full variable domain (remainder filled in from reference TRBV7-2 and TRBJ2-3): GAGVSQSPSNKVTEKGKDVELRCDPISGHTALYWYRQSLGQGLEFLIYFQGNSAPDKSGLPSDRFSAERTGGSVSTLTIQRTQQEDSAVYLCASSYGQTDTQYFGPGTRLTVL.

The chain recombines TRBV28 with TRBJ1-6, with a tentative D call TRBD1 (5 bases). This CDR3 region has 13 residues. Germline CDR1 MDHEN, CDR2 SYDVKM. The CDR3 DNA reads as TGTGCTCTACGAGGACATGGGAATTCACCCCTCCACTTT. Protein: CALRGHGNSPLHF.

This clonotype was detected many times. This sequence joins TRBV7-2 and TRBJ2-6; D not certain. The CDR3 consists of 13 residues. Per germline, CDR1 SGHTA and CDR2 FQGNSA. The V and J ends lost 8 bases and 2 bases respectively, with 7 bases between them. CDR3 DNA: TGTGCCAGCGGCGCGGCTGGGGCCAACGTCCTGACTTTC. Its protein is CASGAAGANVLTF.